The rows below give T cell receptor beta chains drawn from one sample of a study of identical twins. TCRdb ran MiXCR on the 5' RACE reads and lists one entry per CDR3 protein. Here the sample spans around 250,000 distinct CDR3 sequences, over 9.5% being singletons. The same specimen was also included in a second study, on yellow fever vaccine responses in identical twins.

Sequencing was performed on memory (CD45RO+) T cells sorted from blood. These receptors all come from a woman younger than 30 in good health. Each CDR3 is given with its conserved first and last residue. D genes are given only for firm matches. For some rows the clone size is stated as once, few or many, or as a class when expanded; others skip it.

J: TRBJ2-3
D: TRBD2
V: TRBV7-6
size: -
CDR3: CASSLSGGGSAQGTQYF
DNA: TGTGCCAGCAGCTTAAGCGGGGGGGGATCCGCGCAGGGTACGCAGTATTTT

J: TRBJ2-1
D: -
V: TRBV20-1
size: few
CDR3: CSATWSYNEQFF
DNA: TGCAGTGCAACCTGGTCCTACAATGAGCAGTTCTTC

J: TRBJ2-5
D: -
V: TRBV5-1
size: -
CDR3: CASSLEGGGRETQYF
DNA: TGCGCCAGCAGCTTGGAGGGAGGGGGCAGAGAGACCCAGTACTTC

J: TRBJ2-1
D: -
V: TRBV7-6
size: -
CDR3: CASSQTTGRHEQFF
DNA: TGTGCCAGCAGCCAAACGACAGGGAGGCATGAGCAGTTCTTC

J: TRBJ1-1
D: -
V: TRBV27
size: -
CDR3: CASCDGMNTEAFF
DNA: TGTGCCAGCTGTGACGGGATGAACACTGAAGCTTTCTTT

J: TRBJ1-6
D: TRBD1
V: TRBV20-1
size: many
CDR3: CSAPPLGTGGNSPLHF
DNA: TGCAGTGCCCCGCCCCTTGGGACAGGGGGGAATTCACCCCTCCACTTT

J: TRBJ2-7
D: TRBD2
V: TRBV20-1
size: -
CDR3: CSAGLAGGATYEQYF
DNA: TGCAGTGCCGGACTAGCGGGGGGCGCCACCTACGAGCAGTACTTC

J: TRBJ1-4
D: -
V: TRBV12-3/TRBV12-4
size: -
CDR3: CASSLEQGGVEKLFF
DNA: TGTGCCAGCAGTTTAGAACAGGGAGGCGTTGAAAAACTGTTTTTT

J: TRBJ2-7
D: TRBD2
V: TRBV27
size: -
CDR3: CASFSPTSGRYEQYF
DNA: TGTGCCAGCTTCAGCCCCACTAGCGGGAGGTACGAGCAGTACTTC

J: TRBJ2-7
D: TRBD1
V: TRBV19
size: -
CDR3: CASSILGGTGANEQYF
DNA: TGTGCCAGTAGTATCCTGGGCGGGACAGGGGCCAACGAGCAGTACTTC

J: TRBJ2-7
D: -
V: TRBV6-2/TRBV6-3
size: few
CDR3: CASTTPRDEQYF
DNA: TGTGCCAGCACCACACCCCGGGACGAGCAGTACTTC

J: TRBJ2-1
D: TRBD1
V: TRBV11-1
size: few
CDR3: CASRGGMRGQGNEQFF
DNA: TGTGCCAGCAGAGGTGGTATGAGGGGACAGGGCAATGAGCAGTTCTTC

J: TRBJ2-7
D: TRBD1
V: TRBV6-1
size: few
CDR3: CASSEQQGYLHEQYF
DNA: TGTGCCAGCAGTGAACAACAGGGGTATCTGCACGAGCAGTACTTC

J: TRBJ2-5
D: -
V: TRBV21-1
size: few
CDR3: CASSTLCRDRGIQETQYF
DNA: TGTGCCAGCAGCACGTTATGCCGGGACAGAGGCATACAAGAGACCCAGTACTTC

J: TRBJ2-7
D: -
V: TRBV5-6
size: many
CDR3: CASSLTGGQGSEQYF
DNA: TGTGCCAGCAGCTTGACTGGGGGCCAGGGAAGCGAGCAGTACTTC

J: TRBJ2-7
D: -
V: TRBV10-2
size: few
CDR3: CASSYTGSYEQYF
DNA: TGCGCCAGCAGTTATACAGGGAGCTACGAGCAGTACTTC

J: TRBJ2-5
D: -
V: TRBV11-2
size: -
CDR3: CASSPHHLDSTRPETQYF
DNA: TGTGCCAGCAGCCCACACCACCTCGACTCCACCCGGCCGGAGACCCAGTACTTC

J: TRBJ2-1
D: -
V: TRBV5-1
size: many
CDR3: CASSLEQGRQFF
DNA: TGCGCCAGCAGCCTAGAACAGGGACGGCAGTTCTTC

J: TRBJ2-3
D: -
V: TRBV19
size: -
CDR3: CASSTPGGGDTQYF
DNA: TGTGCCAGTAGTACGCCTGGGGGCGGAGATACGCAGTATTTT

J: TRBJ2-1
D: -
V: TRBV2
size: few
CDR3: CASSETTVGGNEQFF
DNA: TGTGCCAGCAGTGAAACGACAGTGGGGGGCAATGAGCAGTTCTTC